Ten or more counts support the clone carrying this T cell receptor (beta chain). Its antigen is currently unknown. The source of the sample is a study of CD8 T cells in ankylosing spondylitis. Overall study findings and caveats: Within ankylosing spondylitis blood, a TCR beta motif made up of fewer than ten highly homologous variants appeared to be characteristic. Previous work reported some of these motif variants in the synovial fluid and blood of reactive arthritis. Clones linked with disease were CD8+ and fairly uncommon in the peripheral blood.

The CDR3 is made up of 13 amino acids. Per the germline V gene, CDR1 is KGHDR and CDR2 is SFDVKD. J lost 7 bases, V lost 3 bases, and 3 bases had no gene match. TCRdb reprocessed the 5' RACE reads via MiXCR and lists one record per CDR3 protein. The sample carries fewer than 550,000 distinct CDR3 sequences, approximately 5% recorded once. The rearrangement uses TRBV24-1 and TRBJ1-1, with 8 nucleotides matching TRBD1. Source material: blood, either unsorted or a sorted T cell fraction (not recorded which). This sequence originates from a male donor with ankylosing spondylitis. CDR3 sequence (DNA): TGTGCCACCAGTGATCAGGGGGCGAGTGAAGCTTTCTTT. Its translation is CATSDQGASEAFF.